The next 30 T cell receptor beta chains were all read from a single sample in a study of blood T cell repertoires in COVID-19 (TCRdb year 2020). The library was generated by the immunoSEQ multiplex PCR assay. Sourced from immuneACCESS, this table was stored by TCRdb with only in-frame sequences that have V and J called. A share of the clones is absent; for the studies checked, an unresolved V gene accounts for under half, and the remainder has no known explanation. Counted in this sample were about 170,000 clones; around 82% of them appeared once. Clones ranked in the top ten supply 6.5% to 9% of the sample. Sequenced input: peripheral blood. Receptors originate from a woman aged 40-49 years with COVID-19, enrolled during active disease.

The CDR3 is CASSFVGTGGPYSYGYTF. CDR3 sequence (DNA): TGTGCCAGCAGCTTCGTAGGGACAGGGGGTCCTTATAGCTATGGCTACACCTTC. This sequence joins TRBV11-3 and TRBJ1-2; 11 bases line up with TRBD1. J gave up 4 bases and V 3 bases, and 13 bases lay outside the gene matches. Per the germline V gene, CDR1 is SGHNT and CDR2 is YENEEA. This CDR3 has 18 amino acids. The full variable domain, in which reference TRBV11-3 and TRBJ1-2 provide the parts outside the CDR3, is EAGVVQSPRYKIIEKKQPVAFWCNPISGHNTLYWYLQNLGQGPELLIRYENEEAVDDSQLPKDRFSAERLKGVDSTLKIQPAELGDSAVYLCASSFVGTGGPYSYGYTFGSGTRLTVV.

The CDR3 bases are TGTGCCAGCAGCCGAGAGTGGGGGGATTACGACAATGAGCAGTTCTTC. This sequence encodes CASSREWGDYDNEQFF. This sequence joins TRBV7-6 and TRBJ2-1; possible D gene TRBD2, 6 bases. This CDR3 contains 16 residues. V lost 5 bases and J lost 5, with 19 bases in between. Germline-derived CDR1 and CDR2 are SGHVS and FNYEAQ.

The CDR3 region has the DNA TGTGCCAGCAGGGGAGGACTAACCCCCTACAATGAGCAGTTCTTC. Translation: CASRGGLTPYNEQFF. The rearrangement links TRBV28 to TRBJ2-1; tentatively, D is TRBD2 (6 bases). This CDR3 spans 15 amino acids. CDR1 MDHEN and CDR2 SYDVKM come from the germline V gene. Trimming cost V 6 bases and J 2 bases, with 14 bases left between them.

The V call is TRBV7-2, the J call TRBJ1-2; unclear D gene. Trimming took off 0 bases at V and 2 bases at J, with 4 bases between the two ends. The CDR3 contains 13 residues. Germline lookup yields CDR1 SGHTA and CDR2 FQGNSA. The CDR3 coding sequence is TGTGCCAGCAGCTTAGCCGGGAACTATGGCTACACCTTC. Protein product: CASSLAGNYGYTF.

This chain joins TRBV4-1 and TRBJ2-1; the match to TRBD2 covers 7 bases. Trimming cost V 0 bases and J 3 bases; bases outside gene matches: 5. The CDR3 is 16 residues long. Germline V gives CDR1 MGHRA, CDR2 YSYEKL. The CDR3 protein is CASSQDGPSGYNEQFF. CDR3 DNA sequence: TGCGCCAGCAGCCAAGATGGGCCTAGCGGCTACAATGAGCAGTTCTTC.

The chain recombines TRBV2 with TRBJ2-3; TRBD1 is a possible D gene (5 bases). Germline CDR1 is SNHLY and CDR2 is FYNNEI. V shed 4 bases and J shed 6 bases, with 14 bases lying between them. This CDR3 spans 14 amino acids. The CDR3 reads CASSGGRAPDTQYF. CDR3 bases: TGTGCCAGCAGTGGCGGCAGGGCTCCGGATACGCAGTATTTT.

The rearrangement links TRBV18 to TRBJ2-2, with D possibly matching TRBD2 (6 bases). The CDR3 extends over 15 amino acids. Germline-derived CDR1 and CDR2 are KGHSH and LQKENI. Trimming removed 3 bases at V and 4 bases at J, with 12 bases between. Here the CDR3 DNA reads TGTGCCAGCTCACCGGCCGGGAGAGCCACCGGGGAGCTGTTTTTT. Protein sequence: CASSPAGRATGELFF.

The V and J genes are TRBV5-1 and TRBJ2-1; 7 positions match TRBD2. Unmatched junction bases numbered 7, after V lost 1 base and J lost 6 bases. This CDR3 has 15 residues. Germline V CDR1 and CDR2: SGHRS, YFSETQ. As DNA, the CDR3 is TGCGCCAGCAGCTTGACGGGCGGGAGTCTCAATGAGCAGTTCTTC. Protein product: CASSLTGGSLNEQFF.

In its sample, this clone was seen a few times. CDR3 sequence reads: CSGTPNTGELFF. The CDR3 DNA reads TGCAGCGGGACACCGAACACCGGGGAGCTGTTTTTT. The genes are TRBV29-1 and TRBJ2-2, with D possibly matching TRBD1 (5 bases). The CDR3 sequence is 12 residues long. V was trimmed by 7 bases and J by 0 bases, leaving 6 bases between them. Germline V gene sequence: CDR1 SQVTM, CDR2 ANQGSEA.

A few counts support this clone. The gene calls are TRBV5-5 and TRBJ1-4, with TRBD1 matching over 8 bases. The V gene end was trimmed by 4 bases and the J gene end by 6 bases; junction bases not matched to a gene: 8. This CDR3 contains 15 residues. CDR1 is SGHKS, CDR2 YYEKEE, per germline (reference sequence). CDR3 DNA: TGTGCCAGCAGCCCAAGACAGGGGTGGGATGAAAAACTGTTTTTT. Encoded protein: CASSPRQGWDEKLFF.

The rearrangement uses TRBV5-8 and TRBJ2-1, with a tentative D call TRBD1 (5 bases). This CDR3 is 13 amino acids long. The germline V gene has CDR1 SGHTS and CDR2 YDEGEE. V gave up 2 bases and J gave up 6 bases, with 9 bases separating them. CDR3 nucleotides: TGTGCCAGCAGCTTATGGGGCTCCAATGAGCAGTTCTTC. Encoded protein: CASSLWGSNEQFF.

The chain joins TRBV28 to TRBJ2-1; 11 nucleotides line up with TRBD2. With V trimmed by 1 base and J by 7 bases, 9 bases remained unmatched. Germline V CDR1 and CDR2: MDHEN, SYDVKM. This CDR3 is 17 amino acids long. This CDR3 is CASSLSVLAGVANEQFF. The CDR3 DNA follows: TGTGCCAGCAGTTTATCCGTACTAGCGGGAGTAGCTAATGAGCAGTTCTTC. Based on the CDR3 plus reference TRBV28 and TRBJ2-1, the full variable domain is DVKVTQSSRYLVKRTGEKVFLECVQDMDHENMFWYRQDPGLGLRLIYFSYDVKMKEKGDIPEGYSVSREKKERFSLILESASTNQTSMYLCASSLSVLAGVANEQFFGPGTRLTVL.

This clone was picked up a small number of times. The chain employs TRBV2 and TRBJ1-2; no reliable D call. CDR1 is SNHLY, CDR2 FYNNEI, per germline. The CDR3 sequence is 14 residues long. V was pared by 7 bases and J by 4 bases, with 16 bases between. The CDR3 protein is CASIDRRGGYGYTF. CDR3 nucleotides: TGTGCCAGCATAGATCGACGGGGAGGCTATGGCTACACCTTC.

This chain connects TRBV19 to TRBJ1-5; weak D call: TRBD1 (5 bases). The germline V and J ends were trimmed by 10 bases and 3 bases, with 13 bases remaining between them. The CDR3 length is 13 residues. From germline, CDR1 is LNHDA and CDR2 SQIVND (reference sequence). CDR3 amino acids: CATMGLLNQPQHF. For the CDR3, the DNA is TGTGCCACCATGGGACTGCTCAATCAGCCCCAGCATTTT.

The chain employs TRBV5-4 and TRBJ2-5, with TRBD1 identical over 7 bases. The CDR3 covers 13 residues. The V gene end was trimmed by 3 bases and the J gene end by 3 bases; junction bases not matched to a gene: 2. Germline CDR1 reads SGHNT; CDR2 reads YYREEE (reference sequence). The CDR3 reads CASSSGTEETQYF. The CDR3 DNA reads as TGTGCCAGCAGCTCGGGGACAGAAGAGACCCAGTACTTC.

The chain combines TRBV6-1 with TRBJ2-5; possible D gene TRBD1, 6 bases. The CDR3 runs to 14 residues. The germline V gene has CDR1 MNHNS and CDR2 SASEGT. Trimming took off 2 bases at V and 4 bases at J, with 11 bases between the two ends. CDR3 DNA: TGTGCCAGCAGTGAAAGGGGGATTTCAGAGACCCAGTACTTC. Its protein is CASSERGISETQYF.

The rearrangement links TRBV2 to TRBJ1-6; D not resolved. The germline CDR1 and CDR2 sequences are SNHLY and FYNNEI. The V gene lost 6 bases and the J gene lost 10 bases, with 10 bases spanning the gap. This CDR3 contains 12 residues. The CDR3 nucleotides are TGTGCCAGCAGAGCAGGAGGGTCACCCCTCCACTTT. This translates into CASRAGGSPLHF.

This clone was seen a few times. The V and J genes are TRBV10-1 and TRBJ1-5, with 10 bases lining up with TRBD1. The CDR3 is made up of 14 amino acids. CDR1 and CDR2 from the germline V gene are WNHNN and SYGVQD (reference sequence). The ends lost 10 bases at V and 6 bases at J; junction bases unmatched: 9. CDR3 residues: CANPPGQGPQPQHF. For the CDR3, the DNA is TGCGCCAACCCCCCGGGACAGGGGCCTCAGCCCCAGCATTTT.

The chain joins TRBV2 to TRBJ2-2; 7 bases are a match to TRBD1. The CDR3 is made up of 15 amino acids. With 6 bases clipped from V and 0 bases from J, the junction kept 4 bases outside the gene matches. CDR1 is SNHLY, CDR2 FYNNEI, per germline. CDR3 in DNA: TGTGCCAGCAGGGGACAGAGCGCGAACACCGGGGAGCTGTTTTTT. Translated: CASRGQSANTGELFF.

The V call is TRBV30, the J call TRBJ1-2, with D possibly matching TRBD1 (6 bases). The CDR3 runs 11 residues. The germline gives CDR1 GTSNPN, CDR2 SVGIG (reference sequence). Trimming stripped 3 bases from V and 7 bases from J, with 9 bases between. CDR3: CAWRGGAGYTF. The CDR3 DNA follows: TGTGCCTGGAGGGGGGGGGCTGGCTACACCTTC.

The chain recombines TRBV19 with TRBJ1-5; 10 nucleotides match TRBD1. CDR3 length: 13 amino acids. Germline CDR1 is LNHDA and CDR2 is SQIVND (reference sequence). V lost 6 bases, J lost 7 bases, and 3 bases stayed unmatched. CDR3 sequence reads: CASRGGQGQPQHF. In DNA form, the CDR3 reads TGTGCCAGTAGGGGGGGACAGGGGCAGCCCCAGCATTTT.

In its sample, this clone was seen a few times. The V gene is TRBV3-1 (or the pseudogene TRBV3-2), the J gene TRBJ1-6; D ambiguous. The CDR3 consists of 14 residues. The V and J ends lost 5 bases and 7 bases respectively, with 12 bases between them. Germline V lookup: CDR1 LGHDT, CDR2 YNNKEL (reference sequence). In nucleotides, the CDR3 is TGTGCCAGCAGCTCATCTTCCGGGAATTCACCCCTCCACTTT. Its translation is CASSSSSGNSPLHF.

The chain couples TRBV10-3 to TRBJ1-5, with TRBD1 as a possible D gene (6 bases). Trimming removed 10 bases from V and 3 bases from J, with 16 bases in between. This CDR3 spans 14 amino acids. The germline CDR1 and CDR2 sequences are ENHRY and SYGVKD. The CDR3: CATGTGTNNQPQHF. The CDR3 coding sequence is TGTGCCACCGGTACCGGGACAAACAATCAGCCCCAGCATTTT.

The chain links TRBV30 to TRBJ2-2; D perhaps matches TRBD2 (6 bases). V was shortened by 6 bases and J by 4 bases, with 21 bases between the two germline ends. Germline assignment: CDR1 GTSNPN and CDR2 SVGIG (reference sequence). The CDR3 sequence is 16 residues long. The CDR3 sequence is CACPLGGVAFTGELFF. In nucleotides, the CDR3 is TGTGCCTGCCCGTTGGGGGGAGTTGCCTTCACCGGGGAGCTGTTTTTT.

V usage is TRBV14 and J usage is TRBJ2-1; TRBD2 matches at 13 bases. The V segment lost 4 bases and the J segment 4 bases; nucleotides outside the gene matches: 4. The CDR3 sequence is 16 residues long. Germline CDR1 reads SGHDN; CDR2 reads FVKESK. CDR3 protein: CASSPLAGGRYNEQFF. The CDR3, as DNA: TGTGCCAGCAGCCCACTAGCGGGGGGGAGGTACAATGAGCAGTTCTTC.

As concerns this clone: This specimen includes other DNA sequences encoding the same CDR3. This chain joins TRBV5-1 and TRBJ2-3, with 9 bases matching TRBD2. V lost 4 bases to trimming and J lost 1 base; unmatched junction nucleotides: 4. This CDR3 comprises 15 residues. Germline V lookup: CDR1 SGHRS, CDR2 YFSETQ. Here the CDR3 DNA reads TGCGCCAGCAGCCTCTCTAGCGGGGGCACAGATACGCAGTATTTT. Translated, it gives CASSLSSGGTDTQYF.

V and J are TRBV4-1 and TRBJ1-2, with 8 positions matching TRBD1. This CDR3 is 13 amino acids long. J was trimmed by 8 bases and V by 2 bases; bases with no gene match: 4. Germline CDR1 MGHRA, CDR2 YSYEKL. CDR3 nucleotide sequence: TGCGCCAGCAGCCAACCCAGGGGGCAGGGCTACACCTTC. Its translation is CASSQPRGQGYTF.

This clone is a singleton in its sample. The V and J genes are TRBV18 and TRBJ2-2; D unclear. Trimming stripped 5 bases from V and 6 bases from J, with 7 bases between. CDR1 is KGHSH and CDR2 is LQKENI in the germline V gene. This CDR3 spans 12 amino acids. The CDR3 bases are TGTGCCAGCTCAAAAGCCGCCGGGGAGCTGTTTTTT. It is translated as CASSKAAGELFF.

CDR3 bases: TGTGCCATCAGTGATAGTCGGTCACCCCTCCACTTT. This codes for CAISDSRSPLHF. The V call is TRBV10-3, the J call TRBJ1-6; no definite D call. The CDR3 has 12 residues. The V gene's germline CDR1 is ENHRY and CDR2 SYGVKD. V was pared by 3 bases and J by 10 bases, with 7 bases between.

This clone was seen more than once but under ten times. This chain links TRBV6-1 with TRBJ2-2; TRBD1 agrees at 9 bases. The ends lost 1 base at V and 7 bases at J; junction bases unmatched: 4. The CDR3 consists of 15 residues. CDR1 and CDR2 (germline): MNHNS, SASEGT. CDR3 coding DNA: TGTGCCAGCAGTGAAGTCGGGACAGGGAGCGGGGAGCTGTTTTTT. As protein: CASSEVGTGSGELFF.